Sequencing of this TCR beta chain was carried out in a study of OX40 agonist ivuxolimab in advanced cancers. Study summary: Cancers in dose escalation were hepatocellular, melanoma, renal cell and head and neck. Among those enrolled, mean age was around 60 years (range roughly 20 to 79) and 82.7% were male.

The CDR3 extends over 16 amino acids. Germline V gene lookup returns CDR1 LNHDA and CDR2 SQIVND (reference sequence). V lost 4 bases, J lost 0 bases, and 15 bases lay in between. Findings of the study overall: The work left the antigen specificity of expanded peripheral T cells undetermined.

Concerning this clone: Antigen unknown.

Libraries were prepared by immunoSEQ multiplex PCR; TCRdb keeps only in-frame clonotypes and omits some of them. The sample consists of some 68,000 clones, more than 80% of them appearing once. The rearrangement links TRBV19 to TRBJ1-1, with a tentative D call TRBD1 (5 bases). This sequence originates from an adult with an advanced solid tumor such as melanoma, head and neck, liver or kidney cancer. The specimen was CD4+ or CD8+ T cells sorted from blood, collected in a trial of the OX40 agonist ivuxolimab. The CDR3: CASSRRGVPLNTEAFF. The CDR3 region has the DNA TGTGCCAGTAGTAGGCGGGGGGTTCCGTTGAACACTGAAGCTTTCTTT.